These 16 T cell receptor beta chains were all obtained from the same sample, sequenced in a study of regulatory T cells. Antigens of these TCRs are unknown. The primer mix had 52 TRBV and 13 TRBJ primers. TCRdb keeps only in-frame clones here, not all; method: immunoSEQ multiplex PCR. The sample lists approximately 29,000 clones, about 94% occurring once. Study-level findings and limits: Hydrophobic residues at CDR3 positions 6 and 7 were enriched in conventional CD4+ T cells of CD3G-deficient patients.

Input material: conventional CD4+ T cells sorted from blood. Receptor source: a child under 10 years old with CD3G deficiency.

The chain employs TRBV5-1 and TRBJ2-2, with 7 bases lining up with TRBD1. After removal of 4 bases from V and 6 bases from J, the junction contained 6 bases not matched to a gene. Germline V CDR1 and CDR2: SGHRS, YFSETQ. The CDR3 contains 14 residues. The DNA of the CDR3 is TGCGCCAGCAGCCTGGGGACAGTCCCCGGGGAGCTGTTTTTT. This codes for CASSLGTVPGELFF.

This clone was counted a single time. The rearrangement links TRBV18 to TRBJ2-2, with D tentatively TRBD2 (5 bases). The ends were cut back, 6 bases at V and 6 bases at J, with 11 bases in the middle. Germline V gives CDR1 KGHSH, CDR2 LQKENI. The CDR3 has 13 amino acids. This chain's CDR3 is CASSRETAGELFF. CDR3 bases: TGTGCCAGCTCTAGGGAGACGGCCGGGGAGCTGTTTTTT.

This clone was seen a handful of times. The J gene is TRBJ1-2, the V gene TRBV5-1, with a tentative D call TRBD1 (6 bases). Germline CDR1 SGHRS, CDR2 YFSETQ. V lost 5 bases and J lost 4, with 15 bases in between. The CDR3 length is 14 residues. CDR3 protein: CASRYRGGFYGYTF. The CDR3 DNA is TGCGCCAGCAGGTATCGGGGGGGCTTCTATGGCTACACCTTC.

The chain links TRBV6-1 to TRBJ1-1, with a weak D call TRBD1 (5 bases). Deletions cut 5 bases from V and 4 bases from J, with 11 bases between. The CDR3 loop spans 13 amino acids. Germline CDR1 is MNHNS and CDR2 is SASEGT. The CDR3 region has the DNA TGTGCCAGCAGTAAACAGGCAGGCACTGAAGCTTTCTTT. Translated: CASSKQAGTEAFF.

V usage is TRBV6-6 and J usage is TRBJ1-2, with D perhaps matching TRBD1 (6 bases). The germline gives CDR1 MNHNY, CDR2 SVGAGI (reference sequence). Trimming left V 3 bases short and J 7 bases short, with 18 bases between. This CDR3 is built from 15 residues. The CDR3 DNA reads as TGTGCCAGCAGTTATAGTCCCTCTCAGGGGAGTGGCTACACCTTC. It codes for CASSYSPSQGSGYTF.

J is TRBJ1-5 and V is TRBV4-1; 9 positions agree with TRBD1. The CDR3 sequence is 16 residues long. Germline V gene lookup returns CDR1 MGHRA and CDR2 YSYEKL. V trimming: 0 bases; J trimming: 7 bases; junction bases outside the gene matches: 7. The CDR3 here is CASSQDPDRGIQPQHF. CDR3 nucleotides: TGCGCCAGCAGCCAAGATCCGGACAGGGGAATCCAGCCCCAGCATTTT.

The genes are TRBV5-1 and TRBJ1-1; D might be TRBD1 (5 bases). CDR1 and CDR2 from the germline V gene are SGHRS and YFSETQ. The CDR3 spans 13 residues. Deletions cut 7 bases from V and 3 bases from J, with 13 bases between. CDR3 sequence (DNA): TGCGCCAGCTCAACGGAGGGGTACACTGAAGCTTTCTTT. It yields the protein CASSTEGYTEAFF.

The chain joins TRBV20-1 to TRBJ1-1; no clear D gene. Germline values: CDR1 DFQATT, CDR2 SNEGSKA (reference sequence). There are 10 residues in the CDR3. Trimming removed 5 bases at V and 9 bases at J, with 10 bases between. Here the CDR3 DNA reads TGCAGTGCTTTCCGGACGCAAGCTTTCTTT. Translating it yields CSAFRTQAFF.

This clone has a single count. Here the CDR3 DNA reads TGCGCCAGCAGCTTGGGCGGCGGGAGGGCCCATGAGCAGTTCTTC. Translation: CASSLGGGRAHEQFF. This chain uses TRBV5-1 with TRBJ2-1; 9 nucleotides line up with TRBD2. CDR1 is SGHRS and CDR2 is YFSETQ in the germline V gene. J lost 8 bases, V lost 0 bases, and 6 bases had no gene match. The length of the CDR3 is 15 residues.

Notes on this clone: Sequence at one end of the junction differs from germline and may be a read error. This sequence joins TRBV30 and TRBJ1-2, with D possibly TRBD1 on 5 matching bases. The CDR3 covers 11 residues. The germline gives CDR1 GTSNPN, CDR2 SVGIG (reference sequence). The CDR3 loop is CAWSGTHHLAF. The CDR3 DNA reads TGTGCCTGGAGTGGGACACATCATTTGGCCTTC.

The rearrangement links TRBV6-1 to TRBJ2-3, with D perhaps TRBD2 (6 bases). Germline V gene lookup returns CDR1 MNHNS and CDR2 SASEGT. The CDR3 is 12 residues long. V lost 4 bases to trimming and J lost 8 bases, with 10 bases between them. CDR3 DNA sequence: TGTGCCAGCAGTGGGTCTAGCGTTACGCAGTATTTT. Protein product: CASSGSSVTQYF.

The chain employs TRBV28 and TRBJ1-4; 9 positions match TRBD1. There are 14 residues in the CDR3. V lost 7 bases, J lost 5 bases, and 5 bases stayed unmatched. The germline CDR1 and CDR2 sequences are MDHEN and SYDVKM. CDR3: CASTSGQGNEKLFF. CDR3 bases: TGTGCCAGCACCTCAGGACAGGGGAATGAAAAACTGTTTTTT.

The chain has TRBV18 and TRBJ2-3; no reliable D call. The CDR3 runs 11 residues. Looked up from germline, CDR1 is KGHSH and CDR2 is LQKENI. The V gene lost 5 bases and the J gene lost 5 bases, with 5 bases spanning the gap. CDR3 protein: CASSGGDTQYF. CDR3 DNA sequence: TGTGCCAGCTCAGGTGGAGATACGCAGTATTTT.

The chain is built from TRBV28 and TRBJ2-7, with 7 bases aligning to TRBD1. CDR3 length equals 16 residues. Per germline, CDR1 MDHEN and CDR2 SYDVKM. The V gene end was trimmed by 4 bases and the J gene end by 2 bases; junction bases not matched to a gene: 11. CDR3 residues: CASSSLGQLVPYEQYF. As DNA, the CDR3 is TGTGCCAGCAGTTCCCTGGGACAGCTCGTACCCTACGAGCAGTACTTC.

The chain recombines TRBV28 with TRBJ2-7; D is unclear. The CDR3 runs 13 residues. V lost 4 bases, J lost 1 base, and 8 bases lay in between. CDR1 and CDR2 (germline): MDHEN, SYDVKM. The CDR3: CASSSPNSYEQYF. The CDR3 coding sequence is TGTGCCAGCAGTTCGCCCAATTCCTACGAGCAGTACTTC.

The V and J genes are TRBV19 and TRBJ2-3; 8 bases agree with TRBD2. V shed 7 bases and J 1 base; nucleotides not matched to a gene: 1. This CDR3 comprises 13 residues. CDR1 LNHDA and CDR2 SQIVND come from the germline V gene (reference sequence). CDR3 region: CASTAGGTDTQYF. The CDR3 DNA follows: TGTGCCAGTACAGCGGGAGGCACAGATACGCAGTATTTT. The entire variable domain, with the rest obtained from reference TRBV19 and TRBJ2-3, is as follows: DGGITQSPKYLFRKEGQNVTLSCEQNLNHDAMYWYRQDPGQGLRLIYYSQIVNDFQKGDIAEGYSVSREKKESFPLTVTSAQKNPTAFYLCASTAGGTDTQYFGPGTRLTVL.